Below are 12 T cell receptor beta chains sequenced from a single sample in a study of blood T cells in healthy people across ages. Primed by a sample-barcoded 5' primer and a J-beta primer mix, a second PCR proceeded for roughly 6 to 12 cycles. TCRdb re-analysed the 5' RACE reads in MiXCR, keeping a single row per CDR3 protein. The table includes about 640,000 distinct CDR3 sequences, around 54% detected once. The sample was blood. Receptors were obtained from a man in his 60s in good health.

CDR3 nucleotides: TGTGCCATCACCGGGACTCCCCAGGGGAATGAGCAGTTCTTC. Translation gives CAITGTPQGNEQFF. The chain links TRBV2 to TRBJ2-1, with D tentatively TRBD1 or TRBD2 (6 bases each). V shed 10 bases and J shed 7 bases, with 20 bases lying between them. The CDR3 covers 14 residues. The germline V gene encodes CDR1 SNHLY and CDR2 FYNNEI. The full variable domain, its missing parts supplied by reference TRBV2 and TRBJ2-1, is EPEVTQTPSHQVTQMGQEVILRCVPISNHLYFYWYRQILGQKVEFLVSFYNNEISEKSEIFDDQFSVERPDGSNFTLKIRSTKLEDSAMYFCAITGTPQGNEQFFGPGTRLTVL.

The V gene is TRBV28, the J gene TRBJ1-2; a weak D match, TRBD1 (5 bases). This CDR3 region has 14 residues. With 8 bases removed from V and 4 bases from J, the gap between germline ends came to 17 bases. Germline CDR1 reads MDHEN; CDR2 reads SYDVKM. CDR3 region: CASSVFGGIYGYTF. The DNA for the CDR3 is TGTGCCAGCTCCGTTTTCGGGGGGATCTATGGCTACACCTTC.

The rearrangement links TRBV12-3 or TRBV12-4 to TRBJ2-3; 9 positions match TRBD2. The J segment lost 6 bases and the V segment lost 6 bases, leaving 16 bases of the junction unmatched. The CDR3 covers 17 residues. The CDR3 loop reads CASSLLGGAGGPDTQYF. CDR3 sequence (DNA): TGTGCCAGCAGCCTACTCGGAGGAGCGGGGGGCCCGGATACGCAGTATTTT.

The rearrangement joins TRBV27 to TRBJ1-6, with a weak D call TRBD1 (6 bases). The CDR3 totals 14 residues. CDR1 is MNHEY and CDR2 is SMNVEV in the germline V gene (reference sequence). V was shortened by 10 bases and J by 10 bases, with 20 bases between the two germline ends. CDR3: CATWGQVGNSPLHF. CDR3 coding DNA: TGTGCCACCTGGGGGCAGGTCGGCAACTCACCCCTCCACTTT.

The chain employs TRBV6-6 and TRBJ1-4; D is uncertain. Germline values: CDR1 MNHNY, CDR2 SVGAGI (reference sequence). The CDR3 contains 15 residues. Trimming pared 6 bases from V and 0 bases from J, leaving 11 bases between. The chain's CDR3 is CASRSRRPTNEKLFF. In DNA form, the CDR3 reads TGTGCCAGCAGATCCAGGAGACCAACTAATGAAAAACTGTTTTTT.

The chain employs TRBV27 and TRBJ2-1; tentatively, D is TRBD2 (6 bases). The CDR3 consists of 14 residues. Deletions cut 7 bases from V and 3 bases from J, with 13 bases between. Per germline, CDR1 MNHEY and CDR2 SMNVEV (reference sequence). Written as DNA, the CDR3 is TGTGCCAGCACAGTCGCGGGGTTCTACAATGAGCAGTTCTTC. Its protein is CASTVAGFYNEQFF.

In this sample, this clonotype turned up a few times. J is TRBJ2-5 and V is TRBV7-9; TRBD1 is a possible D gene (6 bases). CDR3 length: 15 residues. CDR1 is SEHNR, CDR2 FQNEAQ, per germline (reference sequence). V was cut by 4 bases and J by 2 bases, with 14 bases left in between. The CDR3 bases are TGTGCCAGCAGCTCCTGGACAGCGATACAAGAGACCCAGTACTTC. Its protein product is CASSSWTAIQETQYF.

V gene TRBV20-1 combines with J gene TRBJ2-1; maybe TRBD1 (6 bases). Trimming shortened V by 6 bases and J by 4 bases, and 16 bases separated the two germline ends. CDR3 length: 14 residues. CDR1 DFQATT and CDR2 SNEGSKA come from the germline V gene (reference sequence). CDR3 protein: CSASTGTTYNEQFF. The CDR3 region has the DNA TGCAGTGCCTCCACCGGGACAACTTACAATGAGCAGTTCTTC.

The chain links TRBV11-3 to TRBJ2-5, with TRBD1 identical over 9 bases. The CDR3 consists of 14 residues. Losses at the gene ends were 5 bases for V and 7 bases for J; bases not matched to a gene: 8. Germline CDR1 and CDR2: SGHNT and YENEEA. In DNA, the CDR3 is TGTGCCAGCAGCCAGAACAGGGGGCCGGGGACCCAGTACTTC. Its translation: CASSQNRGPGTQYF.

The chain links TRBV13 to TRBJ2-5; TRBD1 is a possible D gene (6 bases). The CDR3 is made up of 13 amino acids. V lost 5 bases to trimming and J lost 9 bases, with 16 bases between them. The germline gives CDR1 PRHDT, CDR2 FYEKMQ (reference sequence). CDR3: CASSPPSSGAQYF. The CDR3 DNA sequence: TGTGCCAGCAGCCCCCCCAGCTCAGGGGCCCAGTACTTC.

The J gene is TRBJ2-5, the V gene TRBV15; D possibly corresponds to TRBD1 (6 bases). Germline V gene data show CDR1 as LNHNV and CDR2 as YYDKDF (reference sequence). V shed 2 bases and J shed 2 bases, with 12 bases lying between them. This CDR3 comprises 15 residues. Here the CDR3 DNA reads TGTGCCACCAGCAGACAAGGACAGTTTCAAGAGACCCAGTACTTC. Translation: CATSRQGQFQETQYF. Looking up the rest from reference TRBV15 and TRBJ2-5 gives the full variable domain: DAMVIQNPRYQVTQFGKPVTLSCSQTLNHNVMYWYQQKSSQAPKLLFHYYDKDFNNEADTPDNFQSRRPNTSFCFLDIRSPGLGDTAMYLCATSRQGQFQETQYFGPGTRLLVL.

This clonotype was seen only a few times. V is TRBV28 and J is TRBJ2-5; no reliable D call. Germline V gene sequence: CDR1 MDHEN, CDR2 SYDVKM. Trimming removed 10 bases from V and 7 bases from J, with 13 bases in between. The CDR3 is 11 amino acids. The CDR3 DNA follows: TGTGCCATAGCTGGGTTCGGGACCCAGTACTTC. It is translated as CAIAGFGTQYF.